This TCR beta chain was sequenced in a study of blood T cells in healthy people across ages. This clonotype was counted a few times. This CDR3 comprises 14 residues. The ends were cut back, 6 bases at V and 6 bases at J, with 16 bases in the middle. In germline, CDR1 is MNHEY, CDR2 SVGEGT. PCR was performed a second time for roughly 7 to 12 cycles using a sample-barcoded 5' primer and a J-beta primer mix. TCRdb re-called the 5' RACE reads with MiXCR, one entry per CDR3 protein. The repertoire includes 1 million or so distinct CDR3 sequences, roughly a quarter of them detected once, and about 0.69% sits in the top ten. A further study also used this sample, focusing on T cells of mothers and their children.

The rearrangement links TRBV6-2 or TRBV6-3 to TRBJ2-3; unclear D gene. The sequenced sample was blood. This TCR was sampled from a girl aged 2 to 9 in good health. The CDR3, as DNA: TGTGCCAGCAGGCAGGATAGCCCCGCGGATACGCAGTATTTT. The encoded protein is CASRQDSPADTQYF.